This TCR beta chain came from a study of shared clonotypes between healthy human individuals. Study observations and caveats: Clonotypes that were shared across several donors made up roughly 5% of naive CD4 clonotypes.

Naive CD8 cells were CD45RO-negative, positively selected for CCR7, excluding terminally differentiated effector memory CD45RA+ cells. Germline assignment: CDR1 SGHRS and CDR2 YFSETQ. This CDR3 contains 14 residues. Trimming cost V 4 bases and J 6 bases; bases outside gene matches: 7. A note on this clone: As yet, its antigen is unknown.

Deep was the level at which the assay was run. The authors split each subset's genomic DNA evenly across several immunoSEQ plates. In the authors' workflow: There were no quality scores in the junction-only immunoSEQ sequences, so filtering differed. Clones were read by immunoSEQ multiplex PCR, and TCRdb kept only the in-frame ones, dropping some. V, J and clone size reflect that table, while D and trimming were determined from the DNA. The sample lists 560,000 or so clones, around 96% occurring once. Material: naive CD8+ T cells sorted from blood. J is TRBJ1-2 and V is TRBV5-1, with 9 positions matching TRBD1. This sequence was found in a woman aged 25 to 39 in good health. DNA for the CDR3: TGCGCCAGCAGCCCCGAGGGACAGGGCGATGGCTACACCTTC. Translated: CASSPEGQGDGYTF.